The 10 T cell receptor beta chains below were found in one sample sequenced in a study of T cells after yellow fever vaccination. TCRdb re-called the 5' RACE reads with MiXCR, one entry per CDR3 protein. The table has about 300,000 distinct CDR3 sequences, roughly 7% seen once. This specimen consisted of PBMCs, obtained roughly 45 days after the first yellow fever vaccination. The receptors shown here come from a man aged 18 to 29 who received the YFV17D yellow fever vaccine.

This clonotype was detected many times. This sequence joins TRBV27 and TRBJ1-1; tentatively, D is TRBD1 (5 bases). Germline CDR1 and CDR2: MNHEY and SMNVEV (reference sequence). V lost 9 bases, J lost 2 bases, and 10 bases lay in between. This CDR3 comprises 12 residues. The CDR3 region is CARPRTNTEAFF. The DNA of the CDR3 is TGTGCCAGGCCACGGACAAACACTGAAGCTTTCTTT.

This clonotype was counted between two and nine times. The rearrangement links TRBV5-1 to TRBJ2-1, with 10 bases identical to TRBD2. Germline-derived CDR1 and CDR2 are SGHRS and YFSETQ. This CDR3 spans 15 amino acids. The trim removed 0 bases at V and 9 bases at J, leaving 6 bases unmatched. In DNA form, the CDR3 reads TGCGCCAGCAGCTTGGAAAGCGGGGGGGCAAGTGAGCAGTTCTTC. It yields the protein CASSLESGGASEQFF.

The V and J genes are TRBV5-1 and TRBJ2-3; 7 positions match TRBD1. CDR3 length: 17 residues. Unmatched junction bases numbered 13, after V lost 4 bases and J lost 2 bases. CDR1 is SGHRS, CDR2 YFSETQ, per germline. CDR3 protein: CASSRDLRDSFTDTQYF. Here the CDR3 DNA reads TGCGCCAGCAGCCGGGATCTCCGGGACAGCTTCACAGATACGCAGTATTTT.

The chain combines TRBV6-5 with TRBJ2-7; 8 nucleotides match TRBD2. Germline V gene sequence: CDR1 MNHEY, CDR2 SVGAGI. J gave up 2 bases and V 4 bases, and 13 bases lay outside the gene matches. The CDR3 runs to 17 residues. The DNA of the CDR3 is TGTGCCAGCAGTTCCTCGGCGTCGGGACTAGTTCCCTACGAGCAGTACTTC. This gives the protein CASSSSASGLVPYEQYF.

This clonotype came up a few times. The chain links TRBV30 to TRBJ2-3; D is uncertain. Trimming took 5 bases from V and 6 from J, leaving 12 bases between them. This CDR3 spans 12 amino acids. Germline assignment: CDR1 GTSNPN and CDR2 SVGIG (reference sequence). The CDR3 protein is CAWDIVSDTQYF. CDR3 bases: TGTGCCTGGGACATTGTGTCGGATACGCAGTATTTT.

The chain combines TRBV7-3 with TRBJ2-2; perhaps D is TRBD1 or TRBD2 (6 bases each). CDR1 SGHTA and CDR2 FQGTGA come from the germline V gene. Trimming took off 4 bases at V and 4 bases at J, with 16 bases between the two ends. This CDR3 has 16 residues. CDR3: CASSSTSGAGTGELFF. The CDR3 bases are TGTGCCAGCAGCTCAACGTCGGGGGCCGGCACCGGGGAGCTGTTTTTT.

About this clonotype itself: A single base separates this from a much larger clone, so it may be a read error. The rearrangement uses TRBV7-3 and TRBJ2-1, with D unresolved. V was pared by 2 bases and J by 12 bases, with 8 bases between. The CDR3 is 11 residues long. CDR1 and CDR2 (germline): SGHTA, FQGTGA. The CDR3, as DNA: TGTGCCAGCAGCTTACCGTGGGTGCAGTTCTTC. It is translated as CASSLPWVQFF.

This clonotype occurred many times. V gene TRBV5-5 combines with J gene TRBJ2-1; maybe TRBD1 (6 bases). Germline V gene lookup returns CDR1 SGHKS and CDR2 YYEKEE (reference sequence). The CDR3 sequence is 15 residues long. Deletions cut 4 bases from V and 6 bases from J, with 17 bases between. As DNA, the CDR3 is TGTGCCAGCAGCCCGCGGGTGGGGGCCTCCAATGAGCAGTTCTTC. Amino acid sequence: CASSPRVGASNEQFF. Full variable domain (remainder filled in from reference TRBV5-5 and TRBJ2-1): DAGVTQSPTHLIKTRGQQVTLRCSPISGHKSVSWYQQVLGQGPQFIFQYYEKEERGRGNFPDRFSARQFPNYSSELNVNALLLGDSALYLCASSPRVGASNEQFFGPGTRLTVL.

This clonotype was detected only a few times. The chain carries TRBV3-1 and TRBJ2-3; unclear D gene. The V and J ends lost 1 base and 5 bases respectively, with 10 bases between them. The CDR3 covers 14 residues. Germline V lookup: CDR1 LGHDT, CDR2 YNNKEL (reference sequence). The CDR3: CASSQGTWGDTQYF. The CDR3 DNA reads as TGTGCCAGCAGCCAAGGAACGTGGGGAGATACGCAGTATTTT.

This clonotype has ten or more counts. V gene TRBV5-1 combines with J gene TRBJ2-3; D may correspond to TRBD1 or TRBD2 (6 bases each). The V end lost 0 bases, the J end lost 6 bases, and 11 bases lay between the germline ends. The CDR3 sequence is 14 residues long. CDR1 and CDR2 (germline): SGHRS, YFSETQ. In DNA form, the CDR3 reads TGCGCCAGCAGCTTGGACCCGGGGGCGGATACGCAGTATTTT. It codes for CASSLDPGADTQYF.